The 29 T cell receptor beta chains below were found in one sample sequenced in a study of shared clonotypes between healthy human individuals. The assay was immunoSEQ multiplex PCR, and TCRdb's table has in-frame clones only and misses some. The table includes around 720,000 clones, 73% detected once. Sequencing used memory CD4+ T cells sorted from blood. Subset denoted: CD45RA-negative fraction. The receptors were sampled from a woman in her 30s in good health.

CDR3 loop: CASSLALREDQETQYF. DNA of the CDR3: TGCGCCAGCAGCTTGGCCCTGCGGGAGGACCAAGAGACCCAGTACTTC. This chain joins TRBV5-1 and TRBJ2-5; 8 bases match TRBD2. CDR3 size: 16 residues. V lost 0 bases and J lost 0; bases outside the gene matches: 4. The germline gives CDR1 SGHRS, CDR2 YFSETQ. Looking up the rest from reference TRBV5-1 and TRBJ2-5 gives the full variable domain: KAGVTQTPRYLIKTRGQQVTLSCSPISGHRSVSWYQQTPGQGLQFLFEYFSETQRNKGNFPGRFSGRQFSNSRSEMNVSTLELGDSALYLCASSLALREDQETQYFGPGTRLLVL.

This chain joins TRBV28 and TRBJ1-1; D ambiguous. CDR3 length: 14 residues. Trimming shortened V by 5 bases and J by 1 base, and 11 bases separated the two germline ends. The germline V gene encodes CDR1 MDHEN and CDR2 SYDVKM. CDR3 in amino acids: CASSPHARNTEAFF. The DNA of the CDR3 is TGTGCCAGCAGTCCACACGCCAGGAACACTGAAGCTTTCTTT.

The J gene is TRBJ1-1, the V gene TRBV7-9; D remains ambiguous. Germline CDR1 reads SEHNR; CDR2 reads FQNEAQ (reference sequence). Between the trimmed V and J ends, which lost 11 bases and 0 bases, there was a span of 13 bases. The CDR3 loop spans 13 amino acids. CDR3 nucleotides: TGTGCCTCCCTGGAGGCCATGAACACTGAAGCTTTCTTT. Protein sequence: CASLEAMNTEAFF.

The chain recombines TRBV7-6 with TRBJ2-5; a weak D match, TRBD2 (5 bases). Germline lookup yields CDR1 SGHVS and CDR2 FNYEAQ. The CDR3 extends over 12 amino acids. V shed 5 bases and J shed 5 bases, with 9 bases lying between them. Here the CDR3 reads CASSPTGETQYF. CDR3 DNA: TGTGCCAGCAGCCCAACGGGGGAGACCCAGTACTTC.

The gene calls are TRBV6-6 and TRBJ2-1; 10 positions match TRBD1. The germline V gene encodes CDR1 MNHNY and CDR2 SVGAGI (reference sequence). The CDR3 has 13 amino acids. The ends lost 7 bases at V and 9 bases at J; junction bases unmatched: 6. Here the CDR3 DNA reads TGTGCCAGCACCCCGGACAGGGGGAGTGAGCAGTTCTTC. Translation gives CASTPDRGSEQFF.

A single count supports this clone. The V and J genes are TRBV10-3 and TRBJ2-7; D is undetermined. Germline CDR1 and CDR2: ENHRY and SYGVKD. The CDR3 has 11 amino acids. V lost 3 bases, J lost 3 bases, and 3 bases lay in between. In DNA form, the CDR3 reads TGTGCCATCAGTGATATCTACGAGCAGTACTTC. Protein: CAISDIYEQYF.

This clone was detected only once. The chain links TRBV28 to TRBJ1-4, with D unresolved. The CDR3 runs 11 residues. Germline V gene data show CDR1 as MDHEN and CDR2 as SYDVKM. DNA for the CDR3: TGTGCTAGTTGGGCGAATGAAAAACTGTTTTTT. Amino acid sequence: CASWANEKLFF.

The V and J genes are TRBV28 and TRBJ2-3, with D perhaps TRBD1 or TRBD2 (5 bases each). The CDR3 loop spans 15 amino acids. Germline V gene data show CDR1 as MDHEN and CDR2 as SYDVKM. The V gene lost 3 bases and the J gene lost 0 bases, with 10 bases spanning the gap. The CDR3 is CASSFGTGSTDTQYF. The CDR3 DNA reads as TGTGCCAGCAGTTTCGGGACGGGTAGCACAGATACGCAGTATTTT.

Written as DNA, the CDR3 is TGTGCCACCAGCAGAGTAGGCTGGGGTTTAGATCAGCCCCAGCATTTT. This codes for CATSRVGWGLDQPQHF. The V call is TRBV15, the J call TRBJ1-5, with D unresolved. Trimming removed 1 base from V and 5 bases from J, with 15 bases in between. The germline gives CDR1 LNHNV, CDR2 YYDKDF (reference sequence). The CDR3 covers 16 residues. Looking up the rest from reference TRBV15 and TRBJ1-5 gives the full variable domain: DAMVIQNPRYQVTQFGKPVTLSCSQTLNHNVMYWYQQKSSQAPKLLFHYYDKDFNNEADTPDNFQSRRPNTSFCFLDIRSPGLGDTAMYLCATSRVGWGLDQPQHFGDGTRLSIL.

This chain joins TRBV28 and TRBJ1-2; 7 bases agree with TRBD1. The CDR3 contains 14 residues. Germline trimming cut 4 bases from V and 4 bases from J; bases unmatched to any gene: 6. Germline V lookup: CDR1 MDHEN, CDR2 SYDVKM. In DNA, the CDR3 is TGTGCCAGCAGTTCGGGACAGCCCCTCTATGGCTACACCTTC. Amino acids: CASSSGQPLYGYTF.

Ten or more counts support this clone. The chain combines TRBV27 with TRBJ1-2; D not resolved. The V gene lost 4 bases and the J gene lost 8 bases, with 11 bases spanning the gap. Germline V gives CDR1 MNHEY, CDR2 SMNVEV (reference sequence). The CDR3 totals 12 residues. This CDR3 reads CASSSPPGGYTF. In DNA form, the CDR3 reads TGTGCCAGCAGTTCCCCCCCCGGGGGCTACACCTTC.

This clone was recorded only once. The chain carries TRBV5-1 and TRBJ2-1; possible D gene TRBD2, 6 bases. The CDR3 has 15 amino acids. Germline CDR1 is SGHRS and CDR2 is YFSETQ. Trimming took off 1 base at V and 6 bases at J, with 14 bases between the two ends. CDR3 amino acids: CASSLSASEGNEQFF. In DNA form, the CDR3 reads TGCGCCAGCAGCTTGTCTGCTAGCGAGGGCAATGAGCAGTTCTTC.

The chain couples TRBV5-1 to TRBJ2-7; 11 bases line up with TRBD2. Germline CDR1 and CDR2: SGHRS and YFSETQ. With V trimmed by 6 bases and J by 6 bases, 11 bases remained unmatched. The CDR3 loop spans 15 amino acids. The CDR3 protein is CASKTETSGNFEQYF. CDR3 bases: TGCGCCAGCAAAACTGAGACTAGCGGGAATTTCGAGCAGTACTTC.

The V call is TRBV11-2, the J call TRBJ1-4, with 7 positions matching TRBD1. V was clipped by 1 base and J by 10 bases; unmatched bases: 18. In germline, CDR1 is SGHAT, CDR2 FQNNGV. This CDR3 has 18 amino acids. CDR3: CASSLGAGRGPAGGKLFF. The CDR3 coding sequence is TGTGCCAGCAGCTTAGGTGCGGGTAGGGGGCCAGCTGGTGGAAAACTGTTTTTT.

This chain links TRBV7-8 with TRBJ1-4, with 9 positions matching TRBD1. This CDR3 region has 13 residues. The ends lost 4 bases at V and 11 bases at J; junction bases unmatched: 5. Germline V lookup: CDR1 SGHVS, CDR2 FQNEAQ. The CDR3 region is CASSWDRVEKLFF. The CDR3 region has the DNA TGTGCCAGCAGCTGGGACAGGGTCGAGAAACTGTTTTTT. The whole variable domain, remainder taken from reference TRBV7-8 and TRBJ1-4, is GAGVSQSPRYKVAKRGQDVALRCDPISGHVSLFWYQQALGQGPEFLTYFQNEAQLDKSGLPSDRFFAERPEGSVSTLKIQRTQQEDSAVYLCASSWDRVEKLFFGSGTQLSVL.

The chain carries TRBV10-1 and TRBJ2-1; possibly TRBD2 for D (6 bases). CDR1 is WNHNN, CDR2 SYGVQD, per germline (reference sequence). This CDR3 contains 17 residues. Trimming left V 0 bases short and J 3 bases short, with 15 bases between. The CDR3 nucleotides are TGCGCCAGCAGTGAGTCGACCCGGGGGAGTATCTACAATGAGCAGTTCTTC. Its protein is CASSESTRGSIYNEQFF.

The chain's CDR3 is CASNSGQGTDTEAFF. The CDR3 coding sequence is TGTGCCAGCAACAGCGGCCAGGGGACAGACACTGAAGCTTTCTTT. The chain has TRBV6-6 and TRBJ1-1, with 7 bases lining up with TRBD1. The V and J ends lost 7 bases and 3 bases, in that order; junction bases with no gene match: 11. Germline values: CDR1 MNHNY, CDR2 SVGAGI (reference sequence). This CDR3 spans 15 amino acids.

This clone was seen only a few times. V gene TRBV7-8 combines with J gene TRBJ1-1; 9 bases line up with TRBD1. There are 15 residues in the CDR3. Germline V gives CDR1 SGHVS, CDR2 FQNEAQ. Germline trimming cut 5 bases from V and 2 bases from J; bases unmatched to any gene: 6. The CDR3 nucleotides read TGTGCCAGCAGCCTAGGACAGGGGTCAAACACTGAAGCTTTCTTT. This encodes CASSLGQGSNTEAFF.

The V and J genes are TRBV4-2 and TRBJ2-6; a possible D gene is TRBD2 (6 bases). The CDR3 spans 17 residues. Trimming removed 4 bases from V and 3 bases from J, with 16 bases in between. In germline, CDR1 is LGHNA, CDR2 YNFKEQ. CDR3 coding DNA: TGTGCCAGCAGCCCGGGACTCCTAAAGGGTGGGGCCAACGTCCTGACTTTC. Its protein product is CASSPGLLKGGANVLTF.

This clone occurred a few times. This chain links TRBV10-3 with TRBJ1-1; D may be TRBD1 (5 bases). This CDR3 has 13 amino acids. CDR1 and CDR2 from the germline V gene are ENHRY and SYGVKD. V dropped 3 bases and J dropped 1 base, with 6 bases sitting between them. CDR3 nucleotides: TGTGCCATCAGTGAAAGGGGGAACACTGAAGCTTTCTTT. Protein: CAISERGNTEAFF.

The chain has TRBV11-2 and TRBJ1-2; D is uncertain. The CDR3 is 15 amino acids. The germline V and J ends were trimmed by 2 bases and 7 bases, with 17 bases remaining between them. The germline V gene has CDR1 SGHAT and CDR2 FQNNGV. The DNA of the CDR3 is TGTGCCAGCAGCTTATTTGGCCAAGGGAGTGTTGGCTACACCTTC. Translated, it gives CASSLFGQGSVGYTF.

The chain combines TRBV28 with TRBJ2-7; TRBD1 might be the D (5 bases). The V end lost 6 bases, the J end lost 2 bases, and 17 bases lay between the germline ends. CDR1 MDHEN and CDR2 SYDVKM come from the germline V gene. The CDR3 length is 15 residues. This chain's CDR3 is CASRKQARPPYEQYF. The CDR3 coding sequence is TGTGCCAGCAGAAAACAGGCTCGTCCACCCTACGAGCAGTACTTC.

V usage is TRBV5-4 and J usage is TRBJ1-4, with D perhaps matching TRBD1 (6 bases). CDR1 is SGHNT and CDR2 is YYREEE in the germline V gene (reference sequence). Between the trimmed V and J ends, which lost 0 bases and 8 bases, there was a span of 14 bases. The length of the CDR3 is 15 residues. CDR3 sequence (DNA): TGTGCCAGCAGCTTGGTGGTAGGGGGGCGCGAAAAACTGTTTTTT. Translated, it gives CASSLVVGGREKLFF.

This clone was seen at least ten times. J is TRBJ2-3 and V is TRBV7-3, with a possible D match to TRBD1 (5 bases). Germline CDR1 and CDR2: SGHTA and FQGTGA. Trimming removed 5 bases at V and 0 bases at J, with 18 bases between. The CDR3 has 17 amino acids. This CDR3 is CASSRQGTKTSTDTQYF. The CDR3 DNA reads TGTGCCAGCAGCCGGCAGGGTACCAAGACTAGCACAGATACGCAGTATTTT.

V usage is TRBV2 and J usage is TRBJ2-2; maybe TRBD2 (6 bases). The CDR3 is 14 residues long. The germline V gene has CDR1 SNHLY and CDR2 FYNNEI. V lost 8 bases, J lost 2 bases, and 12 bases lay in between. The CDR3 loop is CASLERANTGELFF. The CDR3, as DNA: TGTGCCAGCTTAGAGCGGGCCAACACCGGGGAGCTGTTTTTT.

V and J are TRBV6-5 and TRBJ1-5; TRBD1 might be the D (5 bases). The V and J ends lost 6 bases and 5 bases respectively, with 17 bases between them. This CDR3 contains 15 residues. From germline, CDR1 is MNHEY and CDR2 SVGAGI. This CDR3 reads CASSPRSGPYQPQHF. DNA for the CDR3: TGTGCCAGCAGCCCTCGGTCAGGGCCGTATCAGCCCCAGCATTTT.

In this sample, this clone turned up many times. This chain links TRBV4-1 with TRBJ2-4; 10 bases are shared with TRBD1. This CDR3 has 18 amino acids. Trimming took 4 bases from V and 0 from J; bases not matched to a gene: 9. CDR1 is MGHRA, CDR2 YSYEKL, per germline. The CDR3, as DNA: TGCGCCAGCAGCCCCGGACAGGGGGAGAATAGAGCCAAAAACATTCAGTACTTC. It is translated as CASSPGQGENRAKNIQYF.

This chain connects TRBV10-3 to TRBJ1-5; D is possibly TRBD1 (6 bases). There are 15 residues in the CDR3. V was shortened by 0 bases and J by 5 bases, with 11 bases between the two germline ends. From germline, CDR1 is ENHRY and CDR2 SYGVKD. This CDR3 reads CAISESGGVYQPQHF. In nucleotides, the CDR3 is TGTGCCATCAGTGAGTCAGGGGGGGTTTATCAGCCCCAGCATTTT.

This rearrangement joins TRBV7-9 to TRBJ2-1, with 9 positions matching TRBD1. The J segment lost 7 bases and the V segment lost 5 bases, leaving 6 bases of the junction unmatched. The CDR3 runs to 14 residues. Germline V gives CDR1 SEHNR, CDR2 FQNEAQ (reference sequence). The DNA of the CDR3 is TGTGCCAGCAGCGCGGGACAGGGATTAAATGAGCAGTTCTTC. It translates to CASSAGQGLNEQFF.